The 11 T cell receptor beta chains given below trace back to one sample, sequenced in a study of persistence of HIV-infected CD4 T cells. The immunoSEQ assay was version 4, run in survey mode. This table comes from immunoSEQ multiplex PCR, and its TCRdb copy is limited to in-frame clones, with some not included. The sample consists of 25,000 to 35,000 clones, 78% of them appearing once. Lysates of CMV-infected fibroblasts at about 10 ug/mL stimulated these cells. CD40L-negative CD69-negative CD45RO-high memory CD4+ T cells were sorted as populations depleted of antigen-responding cells. These TCRs are of unknown antigen specificity. The sequences come from CD4+ T cells sorted from PBMCs after 18-hour stimulation, collected from a patient who received antiretroviral therapy. All receptors come from an adult woman with HIV who was CMV-seropositive.

V is TRBV7-2 and J is TRBJ1-5; 7 bases are a match to TRBD1. CDR3 length: 16 residues. CDR1 is SGHTA and CDR2 is FQGNSA in the germline V gene. V trimming: 4 bases; J trimming: 1 base; junction bases outside the gene matches: 7. This CDR3 is CASSWGQTISNQPQHF. CDR3 DNA sequence: TGTGCCAGCAGCTGGGGACAGACTATAAGCAATCAGCCCCAGCATTTT.

The chain joins TRBV29-1 to TRBJ2-1, with 13 bases matching TRBD2. From germline, CDR1 is SQVTM and CDR2 ANQGSEA. V lost 3 bases, J lost 4 bases, and 9 bases stayed unmatched. The CDR3 covers 17 residues. For the CDR3, the DNA is TGCAGCGTTGATTCTGAACTAGCGGGGGGGAAGTACAATGAGCAGTTCTTC. This codes for CSVDSELAGGKYNEQFF.

This clone occurred once. This rearrangement joins TRBV7-9 to TRBJ2-5; D unclear. The CDR3 runs to 12 residues. V was trimmed by 2 bases and J by 9 bases, leaving 10 bases between them. Looked up from germline, CDR1 is SEHNR and CDR2 is FQNEAQ (reference sequence). The CDR3 region has the DNA TGTGCCAGCAGCTTACAAACATCGGCCCAGTACTTC. Protein: CASSLQTSAQYF.

The chain recombines TRBV19 with TRBJ2-4; D is unclear. From germline, CDR1 is LNHDA and CDR2 SQIVND (reference sequence). Trimming took off 3 bases at V and 0 bases at J, with 9 bases between the two ends. The CDR3 runs 15 residues. The CDR3 DNA is TGTGCCAGTAGTATCGCGGCTCTAGCCAAAAACATTCAGTACTTC. Translating gives CASSIAALAKNIQYF.

This chain joins TRBV9 and TRBJ1-1; D unclear. This CDR3 has 14 amino acids. Trimming pared 0 bases from V and 2 bases from J, leaving 8 bases between. The germline CDR1 and CDR2 sequences are SGDLS and YYNGEE. DNA of the CDR3: TGTGCCAGCAGCGTAGGAGCTTTCAACACTGAAGCTTTCTTT. Encoded protein: CASSVGAFNTEAFF.

The V gene is TRBV19, the J gene TRBJ1-5, with D perhaps matching TRBD1 (5 bases). The V gene lost 7 bases and the J gene lost 7 bases, with 14 bases spanning the gap. The CDR3 extends over 13 amino acids. Germline CDR1 and CDR2: LNHDA and SQIVND (reference sequence). In DNA, the CDR3 is TGTGCCAGTAATATCAGGGAAAGGCAGCCCCAGCATTTT. Encoded protein: CASNIRERQPQHF. Filled out from reference TRBV19 and TRBJ1-5, the complete variable domain reads DGGITQSPKYLFRKEGQNVTLSCEQNLNHDAMYWYRQDPGQGLRLIYYSQIVNDFQKGDIAEGYSVSREKKESFPLTVTSAQKNPTAFYLCASNIRERQPQHFGDGTRLSIL.

The chain uses TRBV18 and TRBJ1-3; a weak D match, TRBD1 (6 bases). The CDR3 runs 15 residues. Germline CDR1 is KGHSH and CDR2 is LQKENI. Trimming took 2 bases from V and 0 from J, leaving 8 bases between them. CDR3 coding DNA: TGTGCCAGCTCACCAAGGGGGACCTCTGGAAACACCATATATTTT. It is translated as CASSPRGTSGNTIYF.

V and J are TRBV12-5 and TRBJ1-1; 7 positions match TRBD1. CDR1 and CDR2 (germline): LGHNT, FRNRAP. This CDR3 has 14 residues. V was pared by 3 bases and J by 5 bases, with 6 bases of the junction left unmatched. For the CDR3, the DNA is TGTGCTAGTGGTTTTAGACAGGGCGGTACTGAAGCTTTCTTT. It translates to CASGFRQGGTEAFF.

There are a few counts of this clone. V and J are TRBV2 and TRBJ2-3; TRBD2 is a possible D gene (5 bases). The CDR3 is 14 amino acids. Deletions cut 7 bases from V and 6 bases from J, with 17 bases between. Germline CDR1 reads SNHLY; CDR2 reads FYNNEI. The DNA for the CDR3 is TGTGCCAGCATCCTATGGACTCCCAGTGATACGCAGTATTTT. As protein: CASILWTPSDTQYF.

The V gene is TRBV18, the J gene TRBJ1-1; tentatively, D is TRBD1 (6 bases). Germline V lookup: CDR1 KGHSH, CDR2 LQKENI. V lost 1 base and J lost 0, with 15 bases in between. There are 17 residues in the CDR3. CDR3 sequence (DNA): TGTGCCAGCTCACCACGGGACAAACCCCAGATGAACACTGAAGCTTTCTTT. Its protein product is CASSPRDKPQMNTEAFF.

The chain employs TRBV19 and TRBJ1-4, with 8 bases identical to TRBD1. This CDR3 comprises 13 residues. After removal of 7 bases from V and 3 bases from J, the junction contained 1 base not matched to a gene. CDR1 is LNHDA, CDR2 SQIVND, per germline (reference sequence). In nucleotides, the CDR3 is TGTGCCAGTACGGGACAGGCTAATGAAAAACTGTTTTTT. Its protein product is CASTGQANEKLFF.